Below, one T cell receptor (beta chain) is given with its context. The treatment: randomized to nivolumab then ipilimumab (arm A) or the reverse (arm B). This entry comes from a study of sequential checkpoint blockade in melanoma. Study as a whole: Each arm's sequence ended with maintenance nivolumab.

Only in-frame clones appear in the TCRdb table, and some are missing; sequencing was by immunoSEQ multiplex PCR. The sample has 9,500 to 15,000 clones; about four fifths are singletons. The CDR3 is 12 amino acids. Trimming cost V 2 bases and J 2 bases, with 5 bases left between them. Germline-derived CDR1 and CDR2 are SGHNT and YYREEE (reference sequence). The source of this sequence is a human donor with melanoma. V gene TRBV5-4 combines with J gene TRBJ2-7, with a possible D match to TRBD2 (5 bases). Sequencing was performed on CD8+ T cells sorted from blood (inferred from file names), taken from a patient given nivolumab and ipilimumab in sequence. The CDR3 sequence: CASSFGAYEQYF. As DNA, the CDR3 is TGTGCCAGCAGCTTCGGGGCCTACGAGCAGTACTTC. Supplemented by reference TRBV5-4 and TRBJ2-7, the full variable domain reads ETGVTQSPTHLIKTRGQQVTLRCSSQSGHNTVSWYQQALGQGPQFIFQYYREEENGRGNFPPRFSGLQFPNYSSELNVNALELDDSALYLCASSFGAYEQYFGPGTRLTVT.